Each of the 2 T cell receptor beta chains below was sequenced from the same sample in a study of blood T cell repertoires in COVID-19 (dated by TCRdb to about 2020). Library method: the immunoSEQ multiplex PCR assay. TCRdb took over this immuneACCESS table, retaining in-frame rearrangements with V and J assigned. Such tables are incomplete; in checked studies, under half of the missing clones stem from an unresolved V gene, and the remainder is unexplained. The sample table lists roughly 670,000 clones, 85% to 90% of them with a count of one. Under 0.3% of the sample goes to the ten largest clones. Sequencing was performed on peripheral blood. These receptors all stem from a woman under 30 with acute or convalescent COVID-19.

The chain employs TRBV19 and TRBJ1-6; weak D call: TRBD1 (5 bases). Germline lookup yields CDR1 LNHDA and CDR2 SQIVND (reference sequence). Trimming removed 11 bases from V and 0 bases from J, with 14 bases in between. The CDR3 consists of 15 residues. This CDR3 reads CASQAGYSYNSPLHF. DNA of the CDR3: TGTGCCTCGCAAGCAGGGTACTCCTATAATTCACCCCTCCACTTT. The full variable domain, with the rest looked up from reference TRBV19 and TRBJ1-6, is DGGITQSPKYLFRKEGQNVTLSCEQNLNHDAMYWYRQDPGQGLRLIYYSQIVNDFQKGDIAEGYSVSREKKESFPLTVTSAQKNPTAFYLCASQAGYSYNSPLHFGNGTRLTVT.

Notes on this clone: The same CDR3 arises from other DNA sequences in this sample as well. This sequence joins TRBV13 and TRBJ1-2, with TRBD1 identical over 8 bases. CDR1 and CDR2 from the germline V gene are PRHDT and FYEKMQ (reference sequence). V trimming: 0 bases; J trimming: 2 bases; junction bases outside the gene matches: 2. The CDR3 is 15 amino acids. CDR3 DNA sequence: TGTGCCAGCAGCTTAGGGAGGACAGGGAACTATGGCTACACCTTC. Translation gives CASSLGRTGNYGYTF.